The 5 T cell receptor beta chains in this list originate from one sample, sequenced in a study of CD8+ T cells in alopecia areata. Treatment indicated: oral pan-JAK inhibitor, 5-10 mg twice daily. TCR sequencing used cDNA made by reverse transcription of extracted RNA. The assay was immunoSEQ multiplex PCR, and TCRdb's table has in-frame clones only and misses some. The sample holds around 140,000 clones, less than 70% seen once. Sequencing used CD8+ T cells sorted from blood, obtained at week 4, from a patient treated with tofacitinib. Receptor source: a human donor with alopecia areata.

V is TRBV30 and J is TRBJ1-1; the D is unclear. The V end lost 0 bases, the J end lost 7 bases, and 9 bases lay between the germline ends. This CDR3 has 12 amino acids. CDR1 is GTSNPN and CDR2 is SVGIG in the germline V gene (reference sequence). CDR3 protein: CAWSVTGYEAFF. The DNA for the CDR3 is TGTGCCTGGAGTGTAACCGGGTATGAAGCTTTCTTT.

The chain carries TRBV13 and TRBJ2-1; 9 bases map to TRBD2. The germline CDR1 and CDR2 sequences are PRHDT and FYEKMQ (reference sequence). The V segment lost 1 base and the J segment 11 bases; nucleotides outside the gene matches: 6. The CDR3 length is 14 residues. The CDR3 DNA sequence: TGTGCCAGCAGCTTAGACGGCGGGAGGGGAAAGCAGTTCTTC. Translated, it gives CASSLDGGRGKQFF.

The gene calls are TRBV7-9 and TRBJ2-5; 7 nucleotides align to TRBD2. Judging by the DNA end, TRBJ2-7 fits better; the J call may be wrong. Germline lookup yields CDR1 SEHNR and CDR2 FQNEAQ (reference sequence). The CDR3 covers 16 residues. The CDR3 sequence: CASSPERDASWNEQYF. The CDR3 DNA is TGTGCCAGCAGCCCCGAGCGGGACGCATCGTGGAACGAGCAGTACTTC.

The J gene is TRBJ2-5, the V gene TRBV7-9; D is possibly TRBD1 or TRBD2 (6 bases each). Per germline, CDR1 SEHNR and CDR2 FQNEAQ (reference sequence). V was clipped by 5 bases and J by 1 base, with 11 bases between them. The CDR3 consists of 14 residues. The CDR3 sequence: CASSPRGRQETQYF. CDR3 nucleotide sequence: TGTGCCAGCAGCCCACGGGGGCGCCAAGAGACCCAGTACTTC.

This rearrangement joins TRBV9 to TRBJ2-2; D unresolved. The CDR3 spans 12 residues. Germline values: CDR1 SGDLS, CDR2 YYNGEE. V was clipped by 3 bases and J by 1 base, with 1 base between them. The CDR3 sequence: CASSENTGELFF. CDR3 DNA: TGTGCCAGCAGCGAGAACACCGGGGAGCTGTTTTTT.